One T cell receptor (beta chain) is described in this entry. Authors' methods: Reference gene primer amplification in the assay estimated nucleated cell counts. The assay was immunoSEQ multiplex PCR, and TCRdb's table has in-frame clones only and misses some. V, J and clone size were drawn from that table, and D and trimming were deduced from the DNA. Of fewer than 250,000 clones listed, approximately 85% are singletons. The data belong to a study of blood T cell repertoires in COVID-19. Study context: T cells, B-cell-depleted T cells, or PBMCs supplied cDNA or gDNA.

Categorization into cohorts depended on clinical history that participants reported. Looked up from germline, CDR1 is SGHAT and CDR2 is FQNNGV. Trimming shortened V by 5 bases and J by 2 bases, and 12 bases separated the two germline ends. The CDR3 is 14 amino acids. Sequencing was carried out using PBMCs or T cells enriched from blood (not recorded which). This sequence was found in a woman aged 45-59 years with acute COVID-19. This chain links TRBV11-2 with TRBJ2-5; no definite D call. The CDR3 here is CASSPGQWQETQYF. In nucleotides, the CDR3 is TGTGCCAGCAGCCCAGGTCAGTGGCAAGAGACCCAGTACTTC.